What follows describes a single T cell receptor beta chain. Antigen: not known. Germline CDR1 reads SQVTM; CDR2 reads ANQGSEA. Trimming shortened V by 6 bases and J by 1 base, and 12 bases separated the two germline ends. The CDR3 consists of 13 residues. The sample comes from a study of CD8 T cells in ankylosing spondylitis. In making TCR beta libraries, quantitative 5'-RACE with molecular barcodes was used. TCRdb itself ran the 5' RACE reads through MiXCR, one entry per CDR3 protein. The sample includes some 290,000 distinct CDR3 sequences, 20% seen only once; the top ten take 7.8%. Study-wide findings and caveats: Peripheral blood held disease-linked clones only at relatively low frequency, and these were CD8+. A motif of 7 to 9 highly homologous TCR beta variants was seen as apparently characteristic of ankylosing spondylitis blood.

This sequence was found in a male donor with ankylosing spondylitis or in good health (not recorded which). V and J are TRBV29-1 and TRBJ2-5; D possibly corresponds to TRBD1 (5 bases). Specimen: blood, either unsorted or a sorted T cell fraction (not recorded which). The CDR3 coding sequence is TGCAGCGTACATAGGACACCCCAAGAGACCCAGTACTTC. Encoded protein: CSVHRTPQETQYF.